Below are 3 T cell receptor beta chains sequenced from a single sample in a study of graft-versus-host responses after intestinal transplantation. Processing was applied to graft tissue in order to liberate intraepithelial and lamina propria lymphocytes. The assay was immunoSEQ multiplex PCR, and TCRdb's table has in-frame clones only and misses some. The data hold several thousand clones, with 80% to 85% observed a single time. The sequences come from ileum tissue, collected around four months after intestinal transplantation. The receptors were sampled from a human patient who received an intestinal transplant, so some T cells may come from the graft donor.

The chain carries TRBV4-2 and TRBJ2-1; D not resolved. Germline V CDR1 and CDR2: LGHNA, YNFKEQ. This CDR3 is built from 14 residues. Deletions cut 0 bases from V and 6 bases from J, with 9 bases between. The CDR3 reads CASSQDPLPNEQFF. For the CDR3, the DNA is TGTGCCAGCAGCCAAGACCCACTACCCAATGAGCAGTTCTTC.

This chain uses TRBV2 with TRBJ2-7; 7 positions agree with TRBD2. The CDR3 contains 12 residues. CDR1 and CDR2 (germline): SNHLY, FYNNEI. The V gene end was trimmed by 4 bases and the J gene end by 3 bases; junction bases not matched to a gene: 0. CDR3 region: CASSGTSYEQYF. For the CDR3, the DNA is TGTGCCAGCAGTGGGACTAGCTACGAGCAGTACTTC.

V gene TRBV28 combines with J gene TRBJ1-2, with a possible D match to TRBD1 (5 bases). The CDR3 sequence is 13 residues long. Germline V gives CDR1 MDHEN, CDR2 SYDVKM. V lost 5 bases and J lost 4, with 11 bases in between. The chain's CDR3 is CASSTAGTYGYTF. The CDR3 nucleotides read TGTGCCAGCAGTACCGCAGGGACCTATGGCTACACCTTC.